This T cell receptor beta chain was captured in a study of blood T cell repertoires in COVID-19. Whole-study context: Sites across the United States, Italy and Spain contributed samples from acute and convalescent COVID-19.

V lost 5 bases and J 0 bases, leaving 12 bases between the germline ends. This CDR3 has 15 residues. CDR1 and CDR2 (germline): MDHEN, SYDVKM. TCRdb keeps only in-frame clones here, not all; method: immunoSEQ multiplex PCR. The table lists 200,000 to 250,000 clones, roughly 86% of them singletons, with 10% in the top ten. The source is a man aged 18 to 30 with acute COVID-19. The sequencing sample was made of PBMCs or T cells enriched from blood (not recorded which). The chain carries TRBV28 and TRBJ2-3, with D perhaps TRBD2 (5 bases). Here the CDR3 DNA reads TGTGCCAGCAGTCCCCCGGGAACCAGCACAGATACGCAGTATTTT. Protein sequence: CASSPPGTSTDTQYF. Using reference TRBV28 and TRBJ2-3 for the parts outside the CDR3, the full variable domain is DVKVTQSSRYLVKRTGEKVFLECVQDMDHENMFWYRQDPGLGLRLIYFSYDVKMKEKGDIPEGYSVSREKKERFSLILESASTNQTSMYLCASSPPGTSTDTQYFGPGTRLTVL.